The present TCR beta chain was sequenced within a study of blood T cell repertoires in COVID-19. Study as a whole: Sample material is recorded as cDNA or gDNA derived from T cells, B-cell-depleted T cells, or PBMCs.

This clone was counted once. Germline CDR1 is SGHAT and CDR2 is FQNNGV. CDR3 length equals 14 residues. The V and J ends lost 2 bases and 9 bases respectively, with 14 bases between them. TCRdb's table, derived via immunoSEQ multiplex PCR, lists solely in-frame clones and lacks some. The repertoire has approximately 310,000 clones, less than 85% of them found once; the top ten carry about 2%. Donors were grouped by their self-reported clinical history. Before they entered the study, exposed participants had met a COVID-19 case within 2 weeks. The chain employs TRBV11-2 and TRBJ2-1; D is possibly TRBD1 (5 bases). The specimen was PBMCs or T cells enriched from blood (not recorded which). This sequence was found in a woman aged 30 to 39 who had been exposed to COVID-19. CDR3 bases: TGTGCCAGCAGCTTATCAGCCCCCCAGGGTGAGCAGTTCTTC. Its translation: CASSLSAPQGEQFF.